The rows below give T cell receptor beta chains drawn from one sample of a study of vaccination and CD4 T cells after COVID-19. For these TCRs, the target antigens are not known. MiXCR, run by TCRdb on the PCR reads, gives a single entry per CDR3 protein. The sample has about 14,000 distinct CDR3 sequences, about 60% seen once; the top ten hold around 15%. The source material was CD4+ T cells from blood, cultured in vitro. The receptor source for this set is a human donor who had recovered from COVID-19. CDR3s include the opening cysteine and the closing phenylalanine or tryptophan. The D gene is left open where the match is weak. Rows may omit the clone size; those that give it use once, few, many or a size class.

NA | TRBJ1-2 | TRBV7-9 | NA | CASSSPKDVRGYTF | TGTGCCAGCAGCTCTCCCAAGGACGTTCGAGGCTACACCTTC
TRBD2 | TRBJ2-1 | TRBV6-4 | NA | CASSERENNEQFF | TGTGCCAGCAGTGAGCGGGAGAACAATGAGCAGTTCTTC
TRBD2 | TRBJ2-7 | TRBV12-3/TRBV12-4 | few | CASSLGSGRLYEQYF | TGTGCCAGCAGTTTAGGCAGCGGGAGACTATACGAGCAGTACTTC
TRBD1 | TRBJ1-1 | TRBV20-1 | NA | CSAGDRGLNTEAFF | TGCAGTGCTGGGGACAGGGGGCTGAACACTGAAGCTTTCTTT
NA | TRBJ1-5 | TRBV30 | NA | CAWSQGYNQPQHF | TGTGCCTGGAGTCAGGGGTACAATCAGCCCCAGCATTTT
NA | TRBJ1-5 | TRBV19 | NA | CASSIVGQLNQPQHF | TGTGCCAGTAGTATAGTCGGACAACTCAATCAGCCCCAGCATTTT
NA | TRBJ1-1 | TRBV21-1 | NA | CASSKAGRGLYTEAFF | TGTGCCAGCAGCAAAGCGGGAAGGGGGCTTTACACTGAAGCTTTCTTT
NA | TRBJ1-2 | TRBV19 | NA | CASSIWGNYGYTF | TGTGCCAGTAGTATCTGGGGGAACTATGGCTACACCTTC
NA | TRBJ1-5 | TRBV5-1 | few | CASSLYRGQPQHF | TGCGCCAGCAGCCTCTACCGTGGGCAGCCCCAGCATTTT
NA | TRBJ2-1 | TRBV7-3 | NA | CASSATGIQGEQFF | TGTGCCAGCAGCGCTACAGGTATTCAAGGGGAGCAGTTCTTC
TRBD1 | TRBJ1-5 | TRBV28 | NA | CASRRPTGERYQPQHF | TGTGCCAGCAGACGCCCGACAGGGGAAAGGTATCAGCCCCAGCATTTT
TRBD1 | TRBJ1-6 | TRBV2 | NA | CASSVNTGGVSPLHF | TGTGCCAGCAGTGTGAACACAGGGGGAGTTTCACCCCTCCACTTT
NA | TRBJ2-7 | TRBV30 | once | CAWSFRPTPYEQYF | TGTGCCTGGAGCTTCCGCCCCACCCCCTACGAGCAGTACTTC
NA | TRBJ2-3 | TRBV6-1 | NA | CASSTLAQSIDTQYF | TGTGCCAGCAGTACACTAGCACAAAGCATAGATACGCAGTATTTT
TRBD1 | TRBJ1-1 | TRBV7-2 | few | CASRGTGGVGTEAFF | TGTGCCAGCAGAGGGACAGGGGGCGTCGGCACTGAAGCTTTCTTT
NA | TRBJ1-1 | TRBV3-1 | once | CASSPDGRNTEAFF | TGTGCCAGCAGCCCGGACGGAAGGAACACTGAAGCTTTCTTT
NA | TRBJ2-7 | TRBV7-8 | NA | CASSLGGSTSREQYF | TGTGCCAGCAGCTTAGGAGGGTCCACGAGTCGGGAGCAGTACTTC
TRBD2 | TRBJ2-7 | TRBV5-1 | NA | CASSLAGGDYEQYF | TGCGCCAGCAGCTTGGCGGGAGGGGACTACGAGCAGTACTTC
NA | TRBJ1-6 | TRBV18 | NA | CASSPDLQSGSPLHF | TGTGCCAGCTCACCAGATCTCCAGTCGGGTTCACCCCTCCACTTT
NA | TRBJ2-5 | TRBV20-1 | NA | CSARDFGGRETQYF | TGCAGTGCTAGAGATTTTGGGGGACGGGAGACCCAGTACTTC
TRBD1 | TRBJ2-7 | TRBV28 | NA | CASSSNPRTGSYF | TGTGCCAGCAGTTCAAACCCCCGGACAGGGTCCTACTTC
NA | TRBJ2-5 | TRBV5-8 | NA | CASSSRAGQETQYF | TGTGCCAGCAGCTCAAGGGCGGGTCAAGAGACCCAGTACTTC
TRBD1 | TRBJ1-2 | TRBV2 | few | CASRPQTGTAVVSYGYTF | TGTGCCAGCAGACCACAAACCGGGACAGCGGTGGTCTCCTATGGCTACACCTTC
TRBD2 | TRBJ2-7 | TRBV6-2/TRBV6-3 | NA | CASRASGRTYEQYF | TGTGCCAGCAGGGCTAGCGGGAGGACCTACGAGCAGTACTTC
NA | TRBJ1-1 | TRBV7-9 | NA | CASSLGGAAFF | TGTGCCAGCAGCTTAGGCGGGGCCGCTTTCTTT
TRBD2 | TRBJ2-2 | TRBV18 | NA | CASSPTSSTGELFF | TGTGCCAGCTCACCGACTAGCTCCACCGGGGAGCTGTTTTTT
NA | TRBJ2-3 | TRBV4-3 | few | CASSQDGRTDTQYF | TGCGCCAGCAGCCAAGACGGCAGGACAGATACGCAGTATTTT
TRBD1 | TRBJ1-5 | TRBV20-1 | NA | CSARDTGGVDQPQHF | TGCAGTGCTAGGGACACAGGGGGGGTTGATCAGCCCCAGCATTTT
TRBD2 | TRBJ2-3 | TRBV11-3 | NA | CASSLGRREGLDTQYF | TGTGCCAGCAGCCTAGGGCGGCGGGAGGGCCTGGATACGCAGTATTTT
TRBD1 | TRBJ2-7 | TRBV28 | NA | CASSPGTGGIFYEQYF | TGTGCCAGCAGTCCGGGTACAGGGGGAATTTTCTACGAGCAGTACTTC
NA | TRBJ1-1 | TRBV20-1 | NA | CSARGPIDEGAFF | TGCAGTGCTAGGGGGCCCATTGACGAGGGAGCTTTCTTT
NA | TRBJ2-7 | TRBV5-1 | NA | CASSDSGGFPYEQYF | TGCGCCAGCAGCGATTCCGGGGGATTTCCCTACGAGCAGTACTTC
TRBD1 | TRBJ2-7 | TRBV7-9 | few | CASQQGAIYEQYF | TGTGCCAGCCAACAGGGGGCCATCTACGAGCAGTACTTC
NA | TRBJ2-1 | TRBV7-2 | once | CASSLWGEFDNEQFF | TGTGCCAGCAGCTTATGGGGGGAGTTCGACAATGAGCAGTTCTTC
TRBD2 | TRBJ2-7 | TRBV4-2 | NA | CASSQDDGLAGASYEQYF | TGTGCCAGCAGCCAAGATGATGGACTAGCGGGAGCCTCCTACGAGCAGTACTTC
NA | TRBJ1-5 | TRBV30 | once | CAWSLQGNQPQHF | TGTGCCTGGAGTCTGCAGGGGAATCAGCCCCAGCATTTT
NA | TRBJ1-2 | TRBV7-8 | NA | CASSLVFPGEHNYGYTF | TGTGCCAGCAGCTTAGTGTTCCCAGGGGAACATAACTATGGCTACACCTTC
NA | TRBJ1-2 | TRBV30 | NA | CAWSSAHGYTF | TGTGCCTGGAGTTCGGCCCATGGCTACACCTTC
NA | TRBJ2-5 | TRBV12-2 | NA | CASRLASCIRGEEETQYF | TGTGCAAGTCGCTTAGCGTCTTGTATCAGGGGGGAGGAAGAGACCCAGTACTTC
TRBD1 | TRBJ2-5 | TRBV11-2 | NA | CASSSDRVETQYF | TGTGCCAGCAGCTCGGACAGGGTAGAGACCCAGTACTTC
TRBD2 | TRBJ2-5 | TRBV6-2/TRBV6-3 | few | CASRRTSGRAKETQYF | TGTGCCAGCAGACGTACTAGCGGGAGGGCCAAGGAGACCCAGTACTTC
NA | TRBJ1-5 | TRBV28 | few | CASSLGGVSSPQHF | TGTGCCAGCAGTTTAGGTGGGGTCTCCAGCCCCCAGCATTTT
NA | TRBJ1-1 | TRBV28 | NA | CASHRFTTNTEAFF | TGTGCCAGCCACAGGTTCACTACGAACACTGAAGCTTTCTTT
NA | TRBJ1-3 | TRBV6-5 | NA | CASSYNSGNTIYF | TGTGCCAGCAGTTACAACTCTGGAAACACCATATATTTT
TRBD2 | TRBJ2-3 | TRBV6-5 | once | CASSSILAVNTDTQYF | TGTGCCAGCAGTTCAATACTAGCGGTTAACACAGATACGCAGTATTTT